A selection of T cell receptor beta chains follows, all from one sample in a study of T-cell reconstitution after alpha-beta-depleted transplantation in children. TCRdb analysed the PCR reads with MiXCR anew, one entry per CDR3 protein. The table records some 200,000 distinct CDR3 sequences, roughly 9.1% of them present only once. This specimen consisted of PBMCs, mostly from graft donor cells, obtained 360 days after TCRalphabeta/CD19-depleted stem cell transplant. All receptors derive from a male patient between 2 and 10 years old who had a stem cell transplant for acute myeloid leukemia, so the T cells may come from the graft donor. CDR3s include the opening cysteine and the closing phenylalanine or tryptophan. Each record gives: D gene, V gene, J gene, clone size, CDR3 protein, CDR3 DNA. D genes are given only for firm matches. Clone size is shown for a subset of rows, as once, few, many or a class of expanded clone.

d_gene: TRBD1
v_gene: TRBV6-5
j_gene: TRBJ2-2
abundance: many
CDR3aa: CASSSGTGTTGELFF
CDR3nt: TGTGCCAGCAGTTCCGGGACAGGGACCACCGGGGAGCTGTTTTTT

d_gene: TRBD1
v_gene: TRBV6-1
j_gene: TRBJ2-5
abundance: many
CDR3aa: CASRLNRGPETQYF
CDR3nt: TGTGCCAGCAGGCTCAACAGGGGACCTGAGACCCAGTACTTC

d_gene: .
v_gene: TRBV30
j_gene: TRBJ1-1
abundance: few
CDR3aa: CAWSGDHTEAFF
CDR3nt: TGTGCCTGGAGTGGGGACCACACTGAAGCTTTCTTT

d_gene: TRBD1
v_gene: TRBV20-1
j_gene: TRBJ2-1
abundance: .
CDR3aa: CSAKTGNEQFF
CDR3nt: TGCAGTGCCAAGACAGGGAATGAGCAGTTCTTC

d_gene: .
v_gene: TRBV20-1
j_gene: TRBJ1-1
abundance: .
CDR3aa: CSAKGLPNTEAFF
CDR3nt: TGCAGCGCAAAGGGACTGCCGAACACTGAAGCTTTCTTT

d_gene: .
v_gene: TRBV5-1
j_gene: TRBJ1-6
abundance: many
CDR3aa: CASRTSGYNSPLHF
CDR3nt: TGCGCCAGCAGAACTTCAGGGTATAATTCACCCCTCCACTTT

d_gene: .
v_gene: TRBV29-1
j_gene: TRBJ2-1
abundance: many
CDR3aa: CSVATSWEQFF
CDR3nt: TGCAGCGTAGCTACTAGTTGGGAGCAGTTCTTC

d_gene: TRBD1
v_gene: TRBV5-1
j_gene: TRBJ1-5
abundance: .
CDR3aa: CASSFRDREEFMDQPQHF
CDR3nt: TGCGCCAGCAGCTTCCGGGACAGGGAGGAGTTTATGGATCAGCCCCAGCATTTT

d_gene: TRBD1
v_gene: TRBV29-1
j_gene: TRBJ1-2
abundance: .
CDR3aa: CSVDPDREYGYTF
CDR3nt: TGCAGCGTTGATCCCGACAGGGAGTATGGCTACACCTTC

d_gene: .
v_gene: TRBV5-1
j_gene: TRBJ2-2
abundance: many
CDR3aa: CASSPSGPANTGELFF
CDR3nt: TGCGCCAGCAGCCCCTCGGGACCCGCGAACACCGGGGAGCTGTTTTTT

d_gene: .
v_gene: TRBV19
j_gene: TRBJ2-1
abundance: .
CDR3aa: CASTDPFNSEQFF
CDR3nt: TGTGCCAGCACGGACCCTTTTAACAGTGAGCAGTTCTTC

d_gene: TRBD2
v_gene: TRBV20-1
j_gene: TRBJ2-3
abundance: .
CDR3aa: CSAKALFGLAGAADTQYF
CDR3nt: TGCAGTGCTAAAGCCCTCTTCGGACTAGCGGGAGCTGCAGATACGCAGTATTTT

d_gene: .
v_gene: TRBV4-2
j_gene: TRBJ2-7
abundance: many
CDR3aa: CASSQDNSGTGTYEQYF
CDR3nt: TGTGCCAGCAGCCAAGATAATAGCGGGACAGGGACCTACGAGCAGTACTTC

d_gene: .
v_gene: TRBV12-3/TRBV12-4
j_gene: TRBJ2-3
abundance: few
CDR3aa: CASSLVSRIPSTDTQYF
CDR3nt: TGTGCCAGCAGTTTAGTGAGTAGGATCCCCTCCACAGATACGCAGTATTTT

d_gene: .
v_gene: TRBV12-3/TRBV12-4
j_gene: TRBJ1-2
abundance: .
CDR3aa: CASSRSGVSYGYTF
CDR3nt: TGTGCCAGCAGCCGATCCGGGGTCAGCTATGGCTACACCTTC

d_gene: TRBD1
v_gene: TRBV7-9
j_gene: TRBJ1-1
abundance: .
CDR3aa: CASSLSTGGTAFF
CDR3nt: TGTGCCAGCAGCTTATCGACAGGGGGCACAGCTTTCTTT

d_gene: .
v_gene: TRBV5-1
j_gene: TRBJ1-2
abundance: many
CDR3aa: CASSLQGSNYGYTF
CDR3nt: TGCGCCAGCAGCTTACAGGGATCTAACTATGGCTACACCTTC

d_gene: TRBD2
v_gene: TRBV11-2
j_gene: TRBJ2-1
abundance: .
CDR3aa: CASSSSSGRYNEQFF
CDR3nt: TGTGCCAGCAGCTCTTCTAGCGGACGCTACAATGAGCAGTTCTTC

d_gene: .
v_gene: TRBV19
j_gene: TRBJ2-2
abundance: .
CDR3aa: CATPTGANTGELFF
CDR3nt: TGTGCCACCCCGACAGGAGCGAACACCGGGGAGCTGTTTTTT

d_gene: .
v_gene: TRBV5-1
j_gene: TRBJ1-2
abundance: few
CDR3aa: CASRDAQGNYGYTF
CDR3nt: TGCGCCAGCCGAGACGCACAGGGAAACTATGGCTACACCTTC

d_gene: .
v_gene: TRBV4-3
j_gene: TRBJ2-2
abundance: many
CDR3aa: CASSQDRRVDTGELFF
CDR3nt: TGCGCCAGCAGCCAAGATCGGCGGGTGGACACCGGGGAGCTGTTTTTT

d_gene: .
v_gene: TRBV12-3/TRBV12-4
j_gene: TRBJ1-5
abundance: many
CDR3aa: CASSPGAYQPQHF
CDR3nt: TGTGCCAGCAGCCCGGGGGCCTACCAGCCCCAGCATTTT

d_gene: .
v_gene: TRBV15
j_gene: TRBJ1-5
abundance: .
CDR3aa: CATSRGWNQPQHF
CDR3nt: TGTGCCACCAGCAGAGGATGGAATCAGCCCCAGCATTTT

d_gene: .
v_gene: TRBV20-1
j_gene: TRBJ2-2
abundance: few
CDR3aa: CSARGSGTGELFF
CDR3nt: TGCAGTGCCAGGGGTAGCGGGACCGGGGAGCTGTTTTTT

d_gene: .
v_gene: TRBV5-1
j_gene: TRBJ1-1
abundance: many
CDR3aa: CASSLGQAMNTEAFF
CDR3nt: TGCGCCAGCAGCCTGGGGCAGGCGATGAACACTGAAGCTTTCTTT

d_gene: TRBD2
v_gene: TRBV5-6
j_gene: TRBJ2-1
abundance: few
CDR3aa: CASSLGLAVGTYYNEQFF
CDR3nt: TGTGCCAGCAGCTTGGGACTAGCGGTTGGGACGTACTACAATGAGCAGTTCTTC

d_gene: TRBD1
v_gene: TRBV29-1
j_gene: TRBJ2-1
abundance: .
CDR3aa: CSLRTGAYNEQFF
CDR3nt: TGCAGCCTTAGGACAGGGGCCTACAATGAGCAGTTCTTC

d_gene: .
v_gene: TRBV5-1
j_gene: TRBJ1-2
abundance: .
CDR3aa: CASSLWPGEGYTF
CDR3nt: TGCGCCAGCAGCTTGTGGCCAGGGGAAGGCTACACCTTC

d_gene: .
v_gene: TRBV9
j_gene: TRBJ2-5
abundance: .
CDR3aa: CASSLEGGQRIQETQYF
CDR3nt: TGTGCCAGCAGCCTCGAGGGGGGACAGAGGATTCAAGAGACCCAGTACTTC

d_gene: .
v_gene: TRBV6-2/TRBV6-3
j_gene: TRBJ2-2
abundance: few
CDR3aa: CASSYSMPGELFF
CDR3nt: TGTGCCAGCAGTTACTCGATGCCCGGGGAGCTGTTTTTT

d_gene: TRBD2
v_gene: TRBV29-1
j_gene: TRBJ2-1
abundance: many
CDR3aa: CSAPRASGGTYNEQFF
CDR3nt: TGCAGCGCCCCGAGGGCTAGCGGGGGAACTTACAATGAGCAGTTCTTC

d_gene: TRBD2
v_gene: TRBV4-2
j_gene: TRBJ2-1
abundance: many
CDR3aa: CASSTQRETDEQFF
CDR3nt: TGTGCCAGCAGCACACAGCGGGAGACCGATGAGCAGTTCTTC

d_gene: .
v_gene: TRBV24-1
j_gene: TRBJ1-2
abundance: .
CDR3aa: CATSDGHTNYGYTF
CDR3nt: TGTGCCACCAGTGATGGACATACGAACTATGGCTACACCTTC

d_gene: .
v_gene: TRBV4-1
j_gene: TRBJ2-5
abundance: .
CDR3aa: CASSQDGVGEETQYF
CDR3nt: TGCGCCAGCAGCCAAGATGGAGTGGGGGAAGAGACCCAGTACTTC

d_gene: TRBD2
v_gene: TRBV5-1
j_gene: TRBJ2-1
abundance: few
CDR3aa: CASSRGGGVYNEQFF
CDR3nt: TGCGCCAGCAGTAGGGGCGGGGGGGTTTACAATGAGCAGTTCTTC

d_gene: .
v_gene: TRBV30
j_gene: TRBJ2-1
abundance: .
CDR3aa: CAWSRYNEQFF
CDR3nt: TGTGCCTGGAGCCGATACAATGAGCAGTTCTTC

d_gene: .
v_gene: TRBV25-1
j_gene: TRBJ1-4
abundance: .
CDR3aa: CASSSGLTNEKLFF
CDR3nt: TGTGCCAGCAGTAGCGGGCTGACTAATGAAAAACTGTTTTTT

d_gene: .
v_gene: TRBV18
j_gene: TRBJ2-1
abundance: few
CDR3aa: CASSPRLRVMWVNEQFF
CDR3nt: TGTGCCAGCTCACCGCGATTGAGGGTGATGTGGGTCAATGAGCAGTTCTTC

d_gene: TRBD2
v_gene: TRBV20-1
j_gene: TRBJ2-1
abundance: .
CDR3aa: CCAATGTSGGFYNEQFF
CDR3nt: TGCTGTGCAGCCACCGGGACTAGCGGGGGATTCTACAATGAGCAGTTCTTC

d_gene: TRBD1
v_gene: TRBV20-1
j_gene: TRBJ2-3
abundance: many
CDR3aa: CSARPPGQSTDTQYF
CDR3nt: TGCAGTGCTAGACCACCGGGACAGAGCACAGATACGCAGTATTTT

d_gene: .
v_gene: TRBV10-3
j_gene: TRBJ2-5
abundance: many
CDR3aa: CAISEKGEETQYF
CDR3nt: TGTGCCATCAGTGAGAAGGGGGAAGAGACCCAGTACTTC

d_gene: .
v_gene: TRBV28
j_gene: TRBJ2-5
abundance: .
CDR3aa: CASSPRVGLRGTQYF
CDR3nt: TGTGCCAGCAGTCCGCGAGTTGGGTTGCGGGGGACCCAGTACTTC

d_gene: TRBD1
v_gene: TRBV12-3/TRBV12-4
j_gene: TRBJ1-2
abundance: .
CDR3aa: CASSSGTGHYGYTF
CDR3nt: TGTGCCAGCAGTTCCGGGACAGGCCACTATGGCTACACCTTC

d_gene: .
v_gene: TRBV5-1
j_gene: TRBJ2-1
abundance: many
CDR3aa: CASSWDWTGEQFF
CDR3nt: TGCGCCAGCAGCTGGGACTGGACTGGTGAGCAGTTCTTC

d_gene: TRBD2
v_gene: TRBV29-1
j_gene: TRBJ2-1
abundance: many
CDR3aa: CTVTRTSGRAGNEQFF
CDR3nt: TGCACCGTGACCCGGACTAGCGGGAGGGCCGGGAATGAGCAGTTCTTC

d_gene: TRBD2
v_gene: TRBV5-1
j_gene: TRBJ2-3
abundance: few
CDR3aa: CASRSTSGEGDTQYF
CDR3nt: TGCGCCAGCAGATCAACTAGCGGGGAGGGAGATACGCAGTATTTT

d_gene: .
v_gene: TRBV18
j_gene: TRBJ1-5
abundance: .
CDR3aa: CASSPGGMDQPQHF
CDR3nt: TGTGCCAGCTCACCTGGGGGAATGGATCAGCCCCAGCATTTT

d_gene: .
v_gene: TRBV24-1
j_gene: TRBJ2-5
abundance: few
CDR3aa: CATSDRTSSETQYF
CDR3nt: TGTGCCACCAGTGACCGTACTAGTAGCGAGACCCAGTACTTC

d_gene: .
v_gene: TRBV29-1
j_gene: TRBJ2-1
abundance: .
CDR3aa: CSVRPGFSYNEQFF
CDR3nt: TGCAGCGTTCGGCCGGGATTTTCCTACAATGAGCAGTTCTTC

d_gene: .
v_gene: TRBV5-6
j_gene: TRBJ2-7
abundance: many
CDR3aa: CASRRTGNSYEQYF
CDR3nt: TGTGCCAGCAGACGCACAGGGAACTCCTACGAGCAGTACTTC

d_gene: .
v_gene: TRBV7-3
j_gene: TRBJ2-2
abundance: many
CDR3aa: CASSLTGTPEHGELFF
CDR3nt: TGTGCCAGCAGCTTAACTGGGACACCGGAACACGGGGAGCTGTTTTTT

d_gene: .
v_gene: TRBV12-5
j_gene: TRBJ2-7
abundance: .
CDR3aa: CASGTGTSYEQYF
CDR3nt: TGTGCTAGTGGCACTGGGACTTCCTACGAGCAGTACTTC

d_gene: .
v_gene: TRBV15
j_gene: TRBJ1-1
abundance: few
CDR3aa: CATSRVPVMNTEAFF
CDR3nt: TGTGCCACCAGCAGAGTTCCGGTCATGAACACTGAAGCTTTCTTT

d_gene: .
v_gene: TRBV28
j_gene: TRBJ2-2
abundance: many
CDR3aa: CASSLWSAPNTGELFF
CDR3nt: TGTGCCAGCAGTTTATGGAGCGCCCCGAACACCGGGGAGCTGTTTTTT